This record concerns one T cell receptor beta chain sequence. Other DNA sequences within the sample encode an identical CDR3. The method was immunoSEQ multiplex PCR; TCRdb's version includes in-frame clones alone and lacks a portion of them. The sample yields under 140,000 clones, roughly 88% seen once. Germline CDR1 is LGHDT and CDR2 is YNNKEL (reference sequence). The CDR3 is 12 amino acids. The V end was cut by 0 bases, the J end by 8 bases, with 8 bases between. The data were taken from a study of control samples from healthy donors and cancer patients. The clonotype comes from a woman aged 55-70 years with lung cancer. The chain employs TRBV3-1 (or the pseudogene TRBV3-2) and TRBJ2-7; D possibly corresponds to TRBD2 (6 bases). Specimen: PBMCs. The CDR3 DNA follows: TGTGCCAGCAGCCAAGATCGGGAGAAGCAGTACTTC. Its translation: CASSQDREKQYF.